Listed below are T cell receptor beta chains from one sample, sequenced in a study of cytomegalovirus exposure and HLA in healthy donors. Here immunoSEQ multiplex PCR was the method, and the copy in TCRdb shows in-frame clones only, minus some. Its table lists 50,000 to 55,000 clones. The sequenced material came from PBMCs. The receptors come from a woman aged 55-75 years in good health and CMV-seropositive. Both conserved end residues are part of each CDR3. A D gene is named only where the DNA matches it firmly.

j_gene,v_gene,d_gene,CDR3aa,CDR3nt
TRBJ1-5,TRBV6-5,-,CASSYSSNQPQHF,TGTGCCAGCAGTTACTCGAGTAATCAGCCCCAGCATTTT
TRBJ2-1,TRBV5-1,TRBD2,CASSQIAGLTGNEQFF,TGCGCCAGCAGCCAGATAGCGGGTCTTACCGGCAATGAGCAGTTCTTC
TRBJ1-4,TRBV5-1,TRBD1,CASSQDRDGEKLFF,TGCGCCAGCAGCCAGGACAGGGACGGTGAAAAACTGTTTTTT
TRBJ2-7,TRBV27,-,CASSFPRQVYEQYF,TGTGCCAGCAGTTTCCCGAGACAGGTCTACGAGCAGTACTTC
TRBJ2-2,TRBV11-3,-,CAAEVGGQNTGELFF,TGTGCCGCAGAGGTGGGGGGGCAAAACACCGGGGAGCTGTTTTTT
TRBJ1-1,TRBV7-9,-,CASSFLMTVTAEAFF,TGTGCCAGCAGCTTCCTAATGACAGTCACAGCTGAAGCTTTCTTT
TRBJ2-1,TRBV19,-,CASSIDSASYNEQFF,TGTGCCAGTAGTATTGACAGCGCCTCCTACAATGAGCAGTTCTTC
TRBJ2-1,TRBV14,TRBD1,CASSQIETGGYNEQFF,TGTGCCAGCAGCCAAATCGAGACAGGGGGCTACAATGAGCAGTTCTTC
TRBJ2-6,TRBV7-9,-,CASSLGRAGANVLTF,TGTGCCAGCAGCTTAGGCAGGGCTGGGGCCAACGTCCTGACTTTC
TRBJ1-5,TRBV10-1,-,CASSESSGGQPQHF,TGCGCCAGCAGTGAGTCATCGGGAGGTCAGCCCCAGCATTTT